The 22 T cell receptor beta chains in this list originate from one sample, sequenced in a study of shared clonotypes between healthy human individuals. This table comes from immunoSEQ multiplex PCR, and its TCRdb copy is limited to in-frame clones, with some not included. The data contain approximately 2.5 million clones, around 90% of them singletons. Source material: naive CD4+ T cells sorted from blood. The subset denotes: CD45RA+ positively selected. The receptors shown here come from a man younger than 30 in good health.

This clone was seen just once. V usage is TRBV2 and J usage is TRBJ2-7; 8 bases align to TRBD1. Germline V gene sequence: CDR1 SNHLY, CDR2 FYNNEI. The CDR3 is 14 amino acids. Trimming at V came to 10 bases and at J to 1 base, leaving 9 bases not matched to a gene. This chain's CDR3 is CATRGRGHSYEQYF. In DNA form, the CDR3 reads TGTGCCACCAGGGGGCGGGGCCATTCCTACGAGCAGTACTTC.

The V call is TRBV19, the J call TRBJ1-6; no clear D gene. V was clipped by 3 bases and J by 5 bases, with 11 bases between them. This CDR3 contains 15 residues. Germline V lookup: CDR1 LNHDA, CDR2 SQIVND (reference sequence). CDR3 residues: CASSIGKGNNSPLHF. The CDR3 region has the DNA TGTGCCAGTAGTATTGGGAAAGGGAATAATTCACCCCTCCACTTT.

The J gene is TRBJ2-5, the V gene TRBV2, with D maybe TRBD2 (6 bases). The germline V gene has CDR1 SNHLY and CDR2 FYNNEI. Trimming cost V 6 bases and J 7 bases, with 15 bases left between them. This CDR3 has 13 residues. For the CDR3, the DNA is TGTGCCAGCAGACCAGGGAGTAGCGGGACCCAGTACTTC. This codes for CASRPGSSGTQYF. Full variable domain (rest looked up from reference TRBV2 and TRBJ2-5): EPEVTQTPSHQVTQMGQEVILRCVPISNHLYFYWYRQILGQKVEFLVSFYNNEISEKSEIFDDQFSVERPDGSNFTLKIRSTKLEDSAMYFCASRPGSSGTQYFGPGTRLLVL.

V and J are TRBV27 and TRBJ2-7; 11 bases fit TRBD2. V was clipped by 6 bases and J by 7 bases; unmatched bases: 11. Germline V gene lookup returns CDR1 MNHEY and CDR2 SMNVEV (reference sequence). The length of the CDR3 is 15 residues. The CDR3 DNA sequence: TGTGCCAGCAGCTCGGGTAGCGGGGGGGTATGGGAGCAGTACTTC. Its translation is CASSSGSGGVWEQYF.

Details on this clone: In the same sample, other DNA sequences code for this CDR3. The V call is TRBV30, the J call TRBJ2-3; no clear D gene. Germline CDR1 reads GTSNPN; CDR2 reads SVGIG (reference sequence). V lost 4 bases and J lost 0, with 5 bases in between. The CDR3 totals 12 residues. In DNA, the CDR3 is TGTGCCTGGACCCGAAGCACAGATACGCAGTATTTT. It translates to CAWTRSTDTQYF.

The chain uses TRBV2 and TRBJ2-7; possible D gene TRBD2, 6 bases. Germline assignment: CDR1 SNHLY and CDR2 FYNNEI. The CDR3 spans 12 residues. Trimming took off 7 bases at V and 6 bases at J, with 13 bases between the two ends. The CDR3, as DNA: TGTGCCAGCATGGTAGGAGGGTTCGAGCAGTACTTC. It specifies CASMVGGFEQYF. The entire variable domain, with the rest obtained from reference TRBV2 and TRBJ2-7, is as follows: EPEVTQTPSHQVTQMGQEVILRCVPISNHLYFYWYRQILGQKVEFLVSFYNNEISEKSEIFDDQFSVERPDGSNFTLKIRSTKLEDSAMYFCASMVGGFEQYFGPGTRLTVT.

V usage is TRBV25-1 and J usage is TRBJ2-3; a weak D match, TRBD2 (6 bases). CDR1 MGHDK and CDR2 SYGVNS come from the germline V gene. This CDR3 spans 17 amino acids. Trimming stripped 2 bases from V and 4 bases from J, with 19 bases between. The CDR3 sequence is CASSERVGSGNSDTQYF. Here the CDR3 DNA reads TGTGCCAGCAGTGAACGAGTGGGTAGCGGAAATTCAGATACGCAGTATTTT. Combining the CDR3 with reference TRBV25-1 and TRBJ2-3 gives the whole variable domain EADIYQTPRYLVIGTGKKITLECSQTMGHDKMYWYQQDPGMELHLIHYSYGVNSTEKGDLSSESTVSRIRTEHFPLTLESARPSHTSQYLCASSERVGSGNSDTQYFGPGTRLTVL.

This chain uses TRBV11-2 with TRBJ2-1, with TRBD1 matching over 12 bases. This CDR3 comprises 19 residues. J lost 0 bases, V lost 5 bases, and 11 bases had no gene match. Germline V gene data show CDR1 as SGHAT and CDR2 as FQNNGV. CDR3 in DNA: TGTGCCAGCAGCACCCCCGGGACAGGGGGCCCGGGCTCCTACAATGAGCAGTTCTTC. Amino acids: CASSTPGTGGPGSYNEQFF.

The chain has TRBV5-1 and TRBJ1-4, with 9 bases aligning to TRBD1. Trimming took 4 bases from V and 5 from J; bases not matched to a gene: 6. The CDR3 sequence is 15 residues long. The germline CDR1 and CDR2 sequences are SGHRS and YFSETQ. The CDR3 loop reads CASSASGTGNEKLFF. CDR3 sequence (DNA): TGCGCCAGCAGCGCTTCCGGGACAGGGAATGAAAAACTGTTTTTT.

As regards this clone: The sample carries other DNA sequences with the same CDR3. The chain carries TRBV11-3 and TRBJ2-3; D gene ambiguous. This CDR3 region has 12 residues. CDR1 SGHNT and CDR2 YENEEA come from the germline V gene. The V end lost 5 bases, the J end lost 0 bases, and 3 bases lay between the germline ends. CDR3 nucleotide sequence: TGTGCCAGCAGCCTTAGCACAGATACGCAGTATTTT. Translation: CASSLSTDTQYF.

The genes are TRBV6-6 and TRBJ1-1, with D possibly being TRBD1 (5 bases). This CDR3 has 15 amino acids. Germline V CDR1 and CDR2: MNHNY, SVGAGI (reference sequence). V was trimmed by 0 bases and J by 3 bases, leaving 11 bases between them. The CDR3: CASSYSRGVYTEAFF. The DNA of the CDR3 is TGTGCCAGCAGTTACTCAAGGGGTGTTTACACTGAAGCTTTCTTT.

The J gene is TRBJ2-2, the V gene TRBV6-1, with TRBD1 as a possible D gene (5 bases). The CDR3 has 13 amino acids. The V and J ends lost 11 bases and 0 bases respectively, with 10 bases between them. Germline assignment: CDR1 MNHNS and CDR2 SASEGT. The CDR3 spells CAGDRSNTGELFF. The CDR3 nucleotides are TGTGCCGGAGACAGATCGAACACCGGGGAGCTGTTTTTT.

In DNA form, the CDR3 reads TGTGCCTGGAGTGTCCCAGGGAATGGGGCTCAGCCCCAGCATTTT. Protein: CAWSVPGNGAQPQHF. V and J are TRBV30 and TRBJ1-5, with D perhaps matching TRBD1 (5 bases). The CDR3 has 15 residues. V was clipped by 0 bases and J by 6 bases, with 15 bases between them. Germline CDR1 is GTSNPN and CDR2 is SVGIG (reference sequence).

The gene calls are TRBV9 and TRBJ2-3; tentatively, D is TRBD2 (7 bases). Germline values: CDR1 SGDLS, CDR2 YYNGEE. Trimming removed 3 bases at V and 1 base at J, with 15 bases between. This CDR3 contains 16 residues. CDR3 sequence reads: CASSATRGGGTDTQYF. The CDR3 nucleotides are TGTGCCAGCAGCGCGACTAGAGGGGGGGGCACAGATACGCAGTATTTT.

V and J are TRBV5-1 and TRBJ2-2; D remains ambiguous. CDR1 is SGHRS and CDR2 is YFSETQ in the germline V gene. The V end was cut by 4 bases, the J end by 4 bases, with 11 bases between. The length of the CDR3 is 14 residues. The CDR3 spells CASSHDPSTGELFF. In nucleotides, the CDR3 is TGCGCCAGCAGCCACGACCCTTCCACCGGGGAGCTGTTTTTT.

The rearrangement uses TRBV10-3 and TRBJ1-1; no clear D. The CDR3 is 14 amino acids. The V gene lost 6 bases and the J gene lost 1 base, with 12 bases spanning the gap. CDR1 is ENHRY and CDR2 is SYGVKD in the germline V gene. CDR3: CAIRPRKTNTEAFF. The CDR3 DNA is TGTGCCATCAGACCGAGGAAGACGAACACTGAAGCTTTCTTT.

The count of this clone is one. The same CDR3 arises from other DNA sequences in this sample as well. The rearrangement links TRBV7-2 to TRBJ2-5; 14 bases are shared with TRBD2. CDR1 is SGHTA, CDR2 FQGNSA, per germline. The CDR3 totals 16 residues. Losses at the gene ends were 2 bases for V and 4 bases for J; bases not matched to a gene: 3. CDR3 bases: TGTGCCAGCAGCTTAACCGGGACTAGCGGGAGAGAGACCCAGTACTTC. The encoded protein is CASSLTGTSGRETQYF.

Regarding this clone: Distinct nucleotide sequences in the sample also encode this CDR3. This chain connects TRBV10-3 to TRBJ1-6; 7 positions match TRBD1. Looked up from germline, CDR1 is ENHRY and CDR2 is SYGVKD. The length of the CDR3 is 15 residues. V trimming: 2 bases; J trimming: 7 bases; junction bases outside the gene matches: 5. CDR3 in DNA: TGTGCCATCAGTGAGGGGACAGACTCAAATTCACCCCTCCACTTT. Translating gives CAISEGTDSNSPLHF.

Here the CDR3 reads CASSRGGNDNTIYF. As DNA, the CDR3 is TGTGCCAGCAGCCGCGGGGGTAACGATAACACCATATATTTT. This chain joins TRBV5-4 and TRBJ1-3; a possible D gene is TRBD1 (5 bases). Trimming cost V 4 bases and J 7 bases, with 15 bases left between them. The CDR3 loop spans 14 amino acids. Looked up from germline, CDR1 is SGHNT and CDR2 is YYREEE (reference sequence).

The V and J genes are TRBV4-3 and TRBJ1-1; tentative D call: TRBD1 (5 bases). The CDR3 runs 15 residues. V was trimmed by 6 bases and J by 5 bases, leaving 19 bases between them. The germline V gene encodes CDR1 LGHNA and CDR2 YSLEER. CDR3 in amino acids: CASRSINSGGTEAFF. The CDR3 DNA sequence: TGCGCCAGCAGGTCAATAAATAGCGGGGGAACTGAAGCTTTCTTT.

Notes on this clone: Other DNA sequences within the sample encode an identical CDR3. The chain is built from TRBV7-9 and TRBJ2-6; perhaps TRBD1 as D (6 bases). Deletions cut 2 bases from V and 2 bases from J, with 7 bases between. The germline gives CDR1 SEHNR, CDR2 FQNEAQ (reference sequence). The CDR3 length is 15 residues. This CDR3 reads CASSLSGAGANVLTF. DNA for the CDR3: TGTGCCAGCAGCTTATCAGGGGCTGGGGCCAACGTCCTGACTTTC.

The V gene is TRBV10-2, the J gene TRBJ1-5, with a possible D match to TRBD1 (6 bases). The CDR3 totals 15 residues. Trimming removed 3 bases at V and 1 base at J, with 10 bases between. The germline V gene encodes CDR1 WSHSY and CDR2 SAAADI. The DNA for the CDR3 is TGCGCCAGCAGTGATGTGGGGGCGAGCAATCAGCCCCAGCATTTT. Protein product: CASSDVGASNQPQHF.